The rows below give T cell receptor beta chains drawn from one sample of a study of cytomegalovirus exposure and HLA in healthy donors. Here immunoSEQ multiplex PCR was the method, and the copy in TCRdb shows in-frame clones only, minus some. The sample records around 200,000 clones, 75% to 80% being singletons. The sequenced sample consisted of PBMCs. These receptors were collected from a man between 18 and 35 years old in good health and CMV-seronegative. Each CDR3 is given with its conserved first and last residue. A D gene is named only where the DNA matches it firmly. Part of the rows lack a size; the others show once, few, many or a class for expanded clones.

>TRBV7-2|-|TRBJ2-5|TRBD2|15
CASSPGGARRETQYF
TGTGCCAGCAGCCCCGGGGGGGCTAGAAGAGAGACCCAGTACTTC
>TRBV18|-|TRBJ2-7|-|14
CASSPSGPSYEQYF
TGTGCCAGCTCACCCTCAGGGCCTTCCTACGAGCAGTACTTC
>TRBV7-9|-|TRBJ1-1|-|12
CASRPQNTEAFF
TGTGCCAGCAGACCACAGAACACTGAAGCTTTCTTT
>TRBV29-1|once|TRBJ1-2|TRBD1|13
CSVMGTVHYGYTF
TGCAGCGTTATGGGGACAGTTCACTATGGCTACACCTTC
>TRBV7-2|-|TRBJ2-5|TRBD2|16
CASSLFGGGAEETQYF
TGTGCCAGCAGCTTATTCGGCGGGGGGGCCGAAGAGACCCAGTACTTC
>TRBV6-1|-|TRBJ2-3|TRBD1|15
CASTEGSGGTDTQYF
TGTGCCAGCACCGAGGGCTCAGGGGGTACAGATACGCAGTATTTT
>TRBV5-1|-|TRBJ1-5|TRBD1|18
CASSLDPTGGDSNQPQHF
TGCGCCAGCAGCTTGGATCCTACAGGGGGGGATAGCAATCAGCCCCAGCATTTT
>TRBV5-6|-|TRBJ2-2|TRBD1|12
CASTLQGSELFF
TGTGCCAGCACTCTACAGGGGAGCGAGCTGTTTTTT
>TRBV5-6|once|TRBJ1-3|-|18
CASSFGTFLRSSGNTIYF
TGTGCCAGCAGCTTCGGAACCTTTTTGAGGTCTTCTGGAAACACCATATATTTT
>TRBV29-1|-|TRBJ1-2|TRBD1|15
CSVDVETGNNYGYTF
TGCAGCGTTGACGTTGAGACAGGGAACAACTATGGCTACACCTTC
>TRBV30|-|TRBJ1-5|TRBD1|14
CAWSNRGGNQPQHF
TGTGCCTGGAGTAACAGGGGGGGCAATCAGCCCCAGCATTTT
>TRBV6-5|-|TRBJ2-7|TRBD1|15
CASSYSRDRGYEQYF
TGTGCCAGCAGTTACTCTCGGGACAGGGGCTACGAGCAGTACTTC
>TRBV7-8|-|TRBJ2-1|TRBD1|17
CASSIEKGTGFYNEQFF
TGTGCCAGCAGCATTGAAAAAGGGACAGGGTTCTACAATGAGCAGTTCTTC
>TRBV28|-|TRBJ2-3|TRBD2|16
CASSLSLAGVADTQYF
TGTGCCAGCAGTTTATCGCTAGCGGGAGTCGCAGATACGCAGTATTTT
>TRBV9|-|TRBJ2-1|-|13
CASSVDRVHEQFF
TGTGCCAGCAGCGTAGACAGGGTACATGAGCAGTTCTTC
>TRBV7-2|-|TRBJ1-2|TRBD1|13
CASSSGQGDGYTF
TGTGCCAGCAGCTCTGGACAGGGCGATGGCTACACCTTC
>TRBV20-1|-|TRBJ2-3|-|11
CSAGVTDTQYF
TGCAGTGCGGGAGTCACAGATACGCAGTATTTT
>TRBV19|-|TRBJ2-2|TRBD1|12
CAGTGDTGELFF
TGTGCCGGCACAGGGGACACCGGGGAGCTGTTTTTT
>TRBV7-8|-|TRBJ2-1|-|16
CASSLVAYGAYNEQFF
TGTGCCAGCAGCTTAGTTGCCTACGGGGCCTACAATGAGCAGTTCTTC
>TRBV29-1|few|TRBJ2-3|-|13
CSVEGAGTDTQYF
TGCAGCGTTGAAGGGGCAGGCACAGATACGCAGTATTTT
>TRBV5-1|few|TRBJ1-4|TRBD1|17
CASSLVILGQGWQKLFF
TGCGCCAGCAGCTTGGTAATCTTGGGACAGGGGTGGCAAAAACTGTTTTTT
>TRBV10-3|-|TRBJ2-3|-|14
CAIRRQYGTDTQYF
TGTGCCATCAGACGACAGTATGGCACAGATACGCAGTATTTT
>TRBV6-5|-|TRBJ2-7|-|11
CASSRGNAQYF
TGTGCCAGCAGTCGGGGTAATGCGCAGTACTTC
>TRBV7-9|-|TRBJ1-1|-|11
CASSTNTEAFF
TGTGCCAGCAGCACTAACACTGAAGCTTTCTTT
>TRBV28|-|TRBJ2-3|-|13
CASSDSGTDTQYF
TGTGCCAGCAGTGATAGCGGCACAGATACGCAGTATTTT
>TRBV18|-|TRBJ1-1|TRBD1|16
CASSPPTGVASTEAFF
TGTGCCAGCTCACCACCGACAGGGGTGGCGAGCACTGAAGCTTTCTTT